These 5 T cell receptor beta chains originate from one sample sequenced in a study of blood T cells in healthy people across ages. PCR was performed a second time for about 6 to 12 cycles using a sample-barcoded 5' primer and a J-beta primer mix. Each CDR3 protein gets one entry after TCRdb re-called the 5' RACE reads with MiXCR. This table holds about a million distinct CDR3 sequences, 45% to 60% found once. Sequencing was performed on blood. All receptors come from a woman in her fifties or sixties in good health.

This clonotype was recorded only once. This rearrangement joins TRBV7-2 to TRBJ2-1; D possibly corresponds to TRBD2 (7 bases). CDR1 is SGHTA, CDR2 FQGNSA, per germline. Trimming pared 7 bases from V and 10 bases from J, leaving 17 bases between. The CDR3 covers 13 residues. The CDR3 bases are TGTGCCAGCACCGCCCGGGGGGCAGGAGAGCAGTTCTTC. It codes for CASTARGAGEQFF.

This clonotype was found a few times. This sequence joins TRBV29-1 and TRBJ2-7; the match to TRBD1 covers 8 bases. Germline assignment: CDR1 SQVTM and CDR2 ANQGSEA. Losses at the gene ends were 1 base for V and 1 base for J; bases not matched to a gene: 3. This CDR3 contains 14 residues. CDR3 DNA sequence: TGCAGCGTTGAAGTTGGGGACAGGTCCTACGAGCAGTACTTC. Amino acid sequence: CSVEVGDRSYEQYF.

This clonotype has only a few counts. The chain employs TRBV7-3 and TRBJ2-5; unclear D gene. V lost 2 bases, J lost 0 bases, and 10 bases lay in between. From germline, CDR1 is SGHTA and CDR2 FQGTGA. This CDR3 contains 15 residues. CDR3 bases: TGTGCCAGCAGCTTATGGGGTGGCAACCAAGAGACCCAGTACTTC. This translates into CASSLWGGNQETQYF.

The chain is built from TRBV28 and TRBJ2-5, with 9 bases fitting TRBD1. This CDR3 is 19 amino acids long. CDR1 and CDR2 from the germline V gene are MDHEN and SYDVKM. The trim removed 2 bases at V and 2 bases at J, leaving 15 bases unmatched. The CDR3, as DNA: TGTGCCAGCAGTTTACAAACAGGGGGCGCGGGACCCCGGCAAGAGACCCAGTACTTC. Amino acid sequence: CASSLQTGGAGPRQETQYF.

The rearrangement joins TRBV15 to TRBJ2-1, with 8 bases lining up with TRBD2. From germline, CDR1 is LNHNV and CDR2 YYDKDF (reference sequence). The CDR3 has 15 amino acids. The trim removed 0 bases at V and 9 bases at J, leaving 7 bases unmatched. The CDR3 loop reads CATSRDSVAGREQFF. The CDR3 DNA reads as TGTGCCACCAGCAGAGATTCTGTAGCGGGACGTGAGCAGTTCTTC.